This is a list of T cell receptor beta chains from one sample in a study of blood T cell repertoires in COVID-19. Clones were sequenced by immunoSEQ multiplex PCR, and TCRdb holds only the in-frame ones, with some missing. Of 70,000 or so clones listed, roughly 87% were seen once; the top ten hold around 19%. Sample: peripheral blood. These receptors came from a human donor in a cohort sampled during active COVID-19. The CDR3 runs from the conserved cysteine through the conserved F or W. D genes are given only for firm matches.

-	TRBV6-9	TRBJ2-7	CASTITIPDRWNEQYF
TRBD2	TRBV5-1	TRBJ2-2	CASSPGTSGAWTGELFF
TRBD2	TRBV11-2	TRBJ2-7	CASSLTHPLAGGSYEQYF
-	TRBV18	TRBJ1-2	CASSETSGDPYYGYTF
-	TRBV5-4	TRBJ1-5	CASSLDQGQPQHF
TRBD1	TRBV11-2	TRBJ1-2	CASSPDRVPYGYTF
-	TRBV7-2	TRBJ2-7	CASSLGTAFYEQYF
-	TRBV7-3	TRBJ1-1	CASSLMRGTEAFF
-	TRBV6-5	TRBJ2-7	CASRWGVSYEQYF
TRBD1	TRBV5-1	TRBJ2-7	CASSLRDRGTYEQYF
-	TRBV10-1	TRBJ1-1	CASSESGKKGDTEAFF
-	TRBV18	TRBJ1-1	CASSESGQNTEAFF
TRBD1	TRBV5-4	TRBJ2-7	CASSPKDRGGIDEQYF
-	TRBV2	TRBJ1-2	CASSQQGRTSYGYTF
-	TRBV15	TRBJ1-2	CATSRDAEGPNYGYTF
-	TRBV24-1	TRBJ2-2	CATSDATGNTGELFF
-	TRBV2	TRBJ1-1	CASSEQGMNTEAFF
-	TRBV6-5	TRBJ2-7	CASSYGQEQYF
-	TRBV3-1/TRBV3-2	TRBJ1-1	CASSLGGDTEAFF
-	TRBV7-8	TRBJ1-3	CASSLQGTIYF
TRBD1	TRBV29-1	TRBJ2-7	CSVTSGTELYEQYF
TRBD1	TRBV7-2	TRBJ1-3	CASSTGTGGNGNTIYF